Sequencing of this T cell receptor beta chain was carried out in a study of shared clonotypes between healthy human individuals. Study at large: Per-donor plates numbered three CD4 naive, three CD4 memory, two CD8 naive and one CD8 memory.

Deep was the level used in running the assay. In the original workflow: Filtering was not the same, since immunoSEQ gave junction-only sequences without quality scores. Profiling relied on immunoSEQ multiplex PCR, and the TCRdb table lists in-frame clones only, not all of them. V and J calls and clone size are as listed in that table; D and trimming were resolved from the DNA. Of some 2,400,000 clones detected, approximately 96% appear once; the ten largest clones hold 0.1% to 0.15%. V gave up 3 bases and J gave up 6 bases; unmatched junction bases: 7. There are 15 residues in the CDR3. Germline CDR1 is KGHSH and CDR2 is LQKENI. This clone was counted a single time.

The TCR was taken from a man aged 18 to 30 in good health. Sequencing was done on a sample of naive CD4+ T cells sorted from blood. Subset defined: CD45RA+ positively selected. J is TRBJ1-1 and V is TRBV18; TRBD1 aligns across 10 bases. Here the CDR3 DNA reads TGTGCCAGCTCACCGACAGGGGGCGAATCCCCTGAAGCTTTCTTT. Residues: CASSPTGGESPEAFF.